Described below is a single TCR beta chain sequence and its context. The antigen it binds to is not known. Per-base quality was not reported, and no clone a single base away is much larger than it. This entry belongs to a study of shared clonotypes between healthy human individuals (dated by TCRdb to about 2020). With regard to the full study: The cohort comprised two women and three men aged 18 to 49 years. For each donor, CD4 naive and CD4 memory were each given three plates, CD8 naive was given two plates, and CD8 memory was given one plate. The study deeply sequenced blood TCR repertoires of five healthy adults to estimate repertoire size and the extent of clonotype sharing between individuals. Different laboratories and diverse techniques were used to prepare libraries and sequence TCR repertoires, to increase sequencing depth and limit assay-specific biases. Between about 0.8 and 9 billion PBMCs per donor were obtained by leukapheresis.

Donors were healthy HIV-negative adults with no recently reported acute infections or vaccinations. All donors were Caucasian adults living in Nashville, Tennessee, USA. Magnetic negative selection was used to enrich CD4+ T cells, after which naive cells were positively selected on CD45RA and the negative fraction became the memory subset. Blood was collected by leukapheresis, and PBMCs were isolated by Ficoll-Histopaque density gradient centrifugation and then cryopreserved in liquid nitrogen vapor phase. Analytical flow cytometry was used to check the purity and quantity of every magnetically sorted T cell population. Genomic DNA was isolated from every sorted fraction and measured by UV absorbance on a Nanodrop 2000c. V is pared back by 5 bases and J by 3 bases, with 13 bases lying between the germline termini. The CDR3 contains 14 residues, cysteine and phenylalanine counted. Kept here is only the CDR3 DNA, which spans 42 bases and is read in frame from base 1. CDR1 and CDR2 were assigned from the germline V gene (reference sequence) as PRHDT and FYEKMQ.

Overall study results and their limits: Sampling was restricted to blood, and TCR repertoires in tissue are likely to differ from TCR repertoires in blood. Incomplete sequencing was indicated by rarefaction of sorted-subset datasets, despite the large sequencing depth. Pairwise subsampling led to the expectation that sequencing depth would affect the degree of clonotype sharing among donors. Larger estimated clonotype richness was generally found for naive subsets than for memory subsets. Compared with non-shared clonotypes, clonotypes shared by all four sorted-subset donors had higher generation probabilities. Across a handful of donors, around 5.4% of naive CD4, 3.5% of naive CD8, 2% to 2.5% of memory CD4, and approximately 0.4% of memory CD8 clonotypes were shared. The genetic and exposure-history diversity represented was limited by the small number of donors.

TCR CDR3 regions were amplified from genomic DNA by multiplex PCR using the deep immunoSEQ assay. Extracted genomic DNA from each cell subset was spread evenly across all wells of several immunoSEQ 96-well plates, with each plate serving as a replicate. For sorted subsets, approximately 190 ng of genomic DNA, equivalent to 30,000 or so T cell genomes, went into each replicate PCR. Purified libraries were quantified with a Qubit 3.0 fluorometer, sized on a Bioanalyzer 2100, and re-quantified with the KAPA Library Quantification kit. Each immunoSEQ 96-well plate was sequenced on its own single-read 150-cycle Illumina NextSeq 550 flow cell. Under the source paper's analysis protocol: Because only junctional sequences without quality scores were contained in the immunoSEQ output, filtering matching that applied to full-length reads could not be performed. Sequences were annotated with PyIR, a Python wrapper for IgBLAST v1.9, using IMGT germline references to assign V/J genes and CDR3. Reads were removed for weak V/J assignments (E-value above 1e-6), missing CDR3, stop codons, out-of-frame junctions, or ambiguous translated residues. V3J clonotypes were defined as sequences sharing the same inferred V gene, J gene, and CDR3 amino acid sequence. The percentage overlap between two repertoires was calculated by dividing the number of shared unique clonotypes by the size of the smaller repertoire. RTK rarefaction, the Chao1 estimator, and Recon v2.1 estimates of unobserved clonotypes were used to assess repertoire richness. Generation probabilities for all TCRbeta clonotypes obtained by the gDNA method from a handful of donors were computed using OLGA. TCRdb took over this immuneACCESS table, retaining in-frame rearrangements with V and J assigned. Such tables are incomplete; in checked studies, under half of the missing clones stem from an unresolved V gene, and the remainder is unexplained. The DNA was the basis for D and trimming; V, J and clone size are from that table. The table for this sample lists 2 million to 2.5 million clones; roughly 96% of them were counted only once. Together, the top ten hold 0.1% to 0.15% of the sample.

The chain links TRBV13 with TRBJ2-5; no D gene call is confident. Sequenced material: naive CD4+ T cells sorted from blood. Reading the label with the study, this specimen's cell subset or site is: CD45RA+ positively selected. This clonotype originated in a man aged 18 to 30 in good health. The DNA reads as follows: TGTGCCAGCAGCCCACGGGCCACGAAAGAGACCCAGTACTTC. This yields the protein CASSPRATKETQYF.